The clone carrying this T cell receptor (beta chain) has just one count. Antigen specificity is unknown. The data derive from a study of immune evolution from preneoplasia to lung adenocarcinoma. Study-level points and caveats: From normal lung to invasive adenocarcinoma, top clone frequencies appeared to decrease. Clonality was highest in normal lung, lower in later-stage lesions apparently.

The CDR3 is 12 residues long. The germline V gene encodes CDR1 SGHTA and CDR2 FQGNSA. V was pared by 5 bases and J by 7 bases, with 2 bases of the junction left unmatched. Resections took place in Japan or China from about 2014 to 2018. Two lung cancer pathologists independently confirmed each histologic diagnosis. Data came from immunoSEQ multiplex PCR; TCRdb stores just in-frame clones and leaves some out. The top ten hold about 7.7% of the sample, which has approximately 8,300 clones, over 75% seen once. Sequencing used FFPE adjacent normal lung tissue. The J gene is TRBJ1-2, the V gene TRBV7-2, with TRBD1 matching over 9 bases. The TCR originated in a person aged 65-85 years with lung adenocarcinoma. CDR3 sequence: CASSPTGGGYTF. The CDR3 DNA reads TGTGCCAGCAGCCCGACAGGGGGTGGCTACACCTTC.